This TCR beta chain was sequenced for a study of blood T cell repertoires in COVID-19 (dated by TCRdb to the early 2020s). A note on the overall study: The collaborator samples originated in the United States, Italy and Spain and spanned the acute and convalescent phases of COVID-19. Nearly every sample came with metadata listing a de-identified subject ID, COVID-19 status, age in years and sex. The samples were drawn from two sources: the first 160 participants of the ongoing ImmuneRACE study, and about 1,300 subjects contributed by 6 global collaborators. Where available, HLA class I and class II types were obtained from metadata supplied by the sample provider rather than from assay-based typing. Subjects who had been exposed to COVID-19, were actively infected with it, or had recovered from it provided the deeply sampled blood TCRbeta repertoires that made up the dataset. The prospective study material was composed of cDNA or gDNA derived from T cells, B-cell-depleted T cells, or PBMCs. The repertoires were made available in a free public database intended to serve as a resource for research on the immune response to SARS-CoV-2.

Another Seattle source contributed samples from volunteer blood donors who had recovered from COVID-19. Collaborating institutions collected whole blood in K2EDTA tubes following their own protocols. For TCRbeta analysis, collaborators shipped samples in one of three forms: frozen whole blood, isolated PBMCs, or DNA extracted from either of those sample types. As to this clone: This receptor's antigen is unknown. No base quality values were provided; no much bigger clone lies one nucleotide off.

CDR1 and CDR2, per the germline V gene, are LGHNA and YNFKEQ. Its CDR3 holds 15 amino acids, cysteine through phenylalanine. Of all the DNA, just the CDR3 is kept, 45 bases in frame from base 1. V trim: 2 bases; J trim: 3 bases; unmatched bases: 6. TCRbeta CDR3 regions were amplified from genomic DNA by means of the immunoSEQ Assay, a bias-controlled multiplex PCR. The authors processed their data as follows. Nucleated cell counts per sample were estimated from amplification of reference gene primers within the assay. To quantify the absolute abundance of each unique TCRbeta CDR3 rearrangement, sequence reads were collapsed and filtered. Productive Simpson clonality was computed per sample as the square root of Simpson's diversity index over productive rearrangements. Held by TCRdb, this immuneACCESS table contains in-frame sequences only and omits some clones. Under half of the omission traces to an unresolved V gene where checked; the cause of the rest is unknown. V, J and clone size are taken as reported in that table, and D and trimming were inferred from the DNA itself. This sample is represented by under 300,000 clones; about 83% of them were singletons. The ten top clones hold 7.5% to 10% of the sample.

Summary of the overall study and its limitations: The quantity of clinical and demographic metadata differed by source and by participant and was supplied without curation.

The receptor was derived from a woman in her fifties or sixties who had recovered from COVID-19. The chain employs TRBV4-2 and TRBJ2-7, and 8 bases in between align with TRBD1. Sequenced: peripheral blood. This receptor has the CDR3 CASSQRTGPGYEQYF. The bases read TGTGCCAGCAGCCAAAGGACAGGGCCTGGCTACGAGCAGTACTTC.